These 15 T cell receptor beta chains share one sample of origin, sequenced in a study of liver allograft versus peripheral blood T cells. Study-level information: Transplanted-liver and recipient peripheral blood T cell receptor repertoires were compared.

Using its own MiXCR run on the reads, TCRdb lists one record per CDR3 protein. The repertoire consists of about 9,200 distinct CDR3 sequences, with 25% to 30% occurring once and the leading ten covering about 8%. The source of these receptors is a human patient who had a liver transplant. The T cells may partly be graft donor cells.

Only a few counts were recorded for this clonotype. This chain joins TRBV20-1 and TRBJ2-1, with a possible D match to TRBD2 (5 bases). Germline loops: CDR1 DFQATT, CDR2 SNEGSKA (reference sequence). This CDR3 has 15 residues. The V end lost 6 bases, the J end lost 4 bases, and 19 bases lay between the germline ends. The CDR3 protein is CSAALWNREYNEQFF. CDR3 bases: TGCAGTGCCGCTTTGTGGAACCGGGAATACAATGAGCAGTTCTTC.

This clonotype rates as medium-sized (0.01 to 0.1%). The J gene is TRBJ1-2, the V gene TRBV29-1; D is ambiguous. Trimming removed 4 bases from V and 10 bases from J, with 13 bases in between. The CDR3 extends over 11 amino acids. The germline CDR1 and CDR2 sequences are SQVTM and ANQGSEA. CDR3 nucleotide sequence: TGCAGCGTTGTGGCAGCCCTATCCTACACCTTC. This encodes CSVVAALSYTF.

Within the sample, this clonotype is large. The V call is TRBV18, the J call TRBJ1-2; a weak D match, TRBD1 (6 bases). The CDR3 is 14 amino acids. From germline, CDR1 is KGHSH and CDR2 LQKENI. Trimming shortened V by 2 bases and J by 2 bases, and 9 bases separated the two germline ends. The CDR3 nucleotides are TGTGCCAGCTCACCAACAGGGTTCAACTATGGCTACACCTTC. Translation gives CASSPTGFNYGYTF. Together with reference TRBV18 and TRBJ1-2, the CDR3 gives the full variable domain: NAGVMQNPRHLVRRRGQEARLRCSPMKGHSHVYWYRQLPEEGLKFMVYLQKENIIDESGMPKERFSAEFPKEGPSILRIQQVVRGDSAAYFCASSPTGFNYGYTFGSGTRLTVV.

The V and J genes are TRBV29-1 and TRBJ2-3; 8 positions agree with TRBD2. This CDR3 has 14 residues. CDR1 and CDR2 (germline): SQVTM, ANQGSEA. V lost 6 bases and J lost 3; bases outside the gene matches: 8. The CDR3 sequence is CSVTSGSFTDTQYF. The CDR3 DNA reads TGCAGCGTCACAAGCGGGAGCTTTACAGATACGCAGTATTTT.

This clonotype qualifies as medium-sized. This rearrangement joins TRBV28 to TRBJ1-2, with 8 positions matching TRBD1. This CDR3 is 15 amino acids long. Unmatched junction bases numbered 15, after V lost 10 bases and J lost 5 bases. Germline lookup yields CDR1 MDHEN and CDR2 SYDVKM. The CDR3 DNA is TGTGCCACCCTTCCCACCGGGACAGGTCCTTATGGCTACACCTTC. It is translated as CATLPTGTGPYGYTF.

In this sample, this clonotype is medium-sized. The chain couples TRBV6-5 to TRBJ2-6; a possible D gene is TRBD2 (5 bases). V was pared by 7 bases and J by 13 bases, with 14 bases between. The V gene's germline CDR1 is MNHEY and CDR2 SVGAGI. The CDR3 totals 12 residues. The chain's CDR3 is CASTHRGGVLTF. CDR3 DNA: TGTGCCAGCACCCACCGAGGAGGTGTCCTGACTTTC.

This clonotype has more than one count but fewer than ten. This sequence joins TRBV11-2 and TRBJ2-7; 10 bases map to TRBD2. The CDR3 is 19 residues long. Germline values: CDR1 SGHAT, CDR2 FQNNGV. J gave up 0 bases and V 4 bases, and 15 bases lay outside the gene matches. DNA of the CDR3: TGTGCCAGCAGCTCCAGGTTTAGCGGGGGGACCCGAACCTCCTACGAGCAGTACTTC. Its translation: CASSSRFSGGTRTSYEQYF.

The chain joins TRBV11-2 to TRBJ2-5, with D maybe TRBD1 (6 bases). The germline V gene encodes CDR1 SGHAT and CDR2 FQNNGV. The CDR3 extends over 13 amino acids. Trimming cost V 5 bases and J 4 bases, with 11 bases left between them. CDR3: CASSPGQSETQYF. CDR3 bases: TGTGCCAGCAGCCCGGGACAATCAGAGACCCAGTACTTC.

A note on this clonotype: A read error may explain this, as a much larger clone is one base away. This sequence joins TRBV6-2 or TRBV6-3 and TRBJ2-7, with TRBD1 identical over 10 bases. From germline, CDR1 is MNHEY and CDR2 SVGEGT. The CDR3 loop spans 13 amino acids. CDR3 sequence: CASSRDMDRGRRF. CDR3 coding DNA: TGTGCCAGCAGTCGAGACATGGACAGGGGGAGGCGGTTC.

Remarks on this clonotype: A much more abundant neighbour one base away suggests this may be a read error. J is TRBJ2-7 and V is TRBV20-1; 7 bases are shared with TRBD2. The DNA end lines up better with TRBJ2-1; the J call may be wrong. The length of the CDR3 is 15 residues. CDR1 is DFQATT, CDR2 SNEGSKA, per germline (reference sequence). This CDR3 is CSARPSSGASYEQFF. CDR3 nucleotides: TGCAGTGCTAGACCCTCCAGCGGGGCCTCCTACGAGCAGTTCTTC.

This clonotype ranks as medium-sized. This chain uses TRBV29-1 with TRBJ1-4; no reliable D call. Between the trimmed V and J ends, which lost 0 bases and 8 bases, there was a span of 13 bases. Germline V CDR1 and CDR2: SQVTM, ANQGSEA. CDR3 length equals 14 residues. The CDR3 loop reads CSVEDSLGGEKLFF. CDR3 bases: TGCAGCGTTGAAGATTCCCTCGGAGGCGAAAAACTGTTTTTT.

This clonotype is medium-sized. The chain joins TRBV19 to TRBJ2-6; maybe TRBD1 (6 bases). Trimming shortened V by 0 bases and J by 4 bases, and 13 bases separated the two germline ends. The length of the CDR3 is 17 residues. Germline V CDR1 and CDR2: LNHDA, SQIVND (reference sequence). The CDR3: CASSIEGAVGGANVLTF. The CDR3, as DNA: TGTGCCAGTAGTATAGAGGGGGCGGTCGGGGGGGCCAACGTCCTGACTTTC.

The sample holds many counts of this clonotype. The rearrangement joins TRBV28 to TRBJ1-2; D gene uncertain. Trimming shortened V by 3 bases and J by 4 bases, and 6 bases separated the two germline ends. CDR1 MDHEN and CDR2 SYDVKM come from the germline V gene. The CDR3 is made up of 12 amino acids. This chain's CDR3 is CASSFRGYGYTF. The CDR3 bases are TGTGCCAGCAGTTTTCGGGGCTATGGCTACACCTTC.

At least ten counts were recorded for this clonotype. This chain connects TRBV24-1 to TRBJ2-1; 8 bases map to TRBD1. The CDR3 is 15 residues long. Germline CDR1 is KGHDR and CDR2 is SFDVKD. The V segment lost 4 bases and the J segment 0 bases; nucleotides outside the gene matches: 1. CDR3 nucleotides: TGTGCCACCAGTGACACAGGGGGCTCCTACAATGAGCAGTTCTTC. As protein: CATSDTGGSYNEQFF.

The chain recombines TRBV19 with TRBJ1-5; 7 nucleotides agree with TRBD1. The germline CDR1 and CDR2 sequences are LNHDA and SQIVND (reference sequence). V trimming: 2 bases; J trimming: 0 bases; junction bases outside the gene matches: 4. The CDR3 runs to 16 residues. The CDR3 nucleotides read TGTGCCAGTAGTATACGGACAGGCTATAGCAATCAGCCCCAGCATTTT. Protein sequence: CASSIRTGYSNQPQHF.